This TCR beta chain stems from a study of blood T cell dynamics during melanoma immunotherapy. Looked up from germline, CDR1 is SGHRS and CDR2 is YFSETQ. V trimming: 0 bases; J trimming: 2 bases; junction bases outside the gene matches: 6. This CDR3 is built from 16 residues. The sample's time point: pre-treatment baseline. Disease control meant complete response, partial response or stable disease at 12 weeks. As to this clone: Its specificity is unknown.

The table came from immunoSEQ multiplex PCR; TCRdb's copy has only in-frame clones and leaves some out. The top ten clones hold 1.5% to 2% of a sample with 15,000 to 20,000 clones, approximately 90% of them seen once. Findings and caveats of the study: Disease-control patients' PBMC repertoires became either more clonal or more diverse at W3.

The sequenced sample was blood, obtained from a patient treated with checkpoint blockade. J is TRBJ2-3 and V is TRBV5-1; 7 bases fit TRBD2. The sequence derives from a human donor with melanoma. The DNA of the CDR3 is TGCGCCAGCAGCTTGGACGCTAGCGGAGACACAGATACGCAGTATTTT. The encoded protein is CASSLDASGDTDTQYF.